This is a list of T cell receptor beta chains from one sample in a study of cytomegalovirus exposure and HLA in healthy donors. The assay was immunoSEQ multiplex PCR, and TCRdb's table has in-frame clones only and misses some. Here the sample spans around 300,000 clones, around 65% being singletons. What was sequenced was PBMCs. Source of these receptors: a female donor in good health and CMV-seronegative. CDR3s include the opening cysteine and the closing phenylalanine or tryptophan. A D gene is named only where the DNA matches it firmly. Clone size appears in some rows only: once, few, many, or a class for an expanded clone.

d_call: NA
v_call: TRBV7-6
cdr3_length: 15
clone_size: NA
j_call: TRBJ2-1
cdr3_nt: TGTGCCAGCAGCTTAGCGACTTCGGGGTTCAATGAGCAGTTCTTC
cdr3_aa: CASSLATSGFNEQFF

d_call: NA
v_call: TRBV19
cdr3_length: 13
clone_size: few
j_call: TRBJ1-1
cdr3_nt: TGTGCCAGTAGTATATCTCTAAACACTGAAGCTTTCTTT
cdr3_aa: CASSISLNTEAFF

d_call: NA
v_call: TRBV6-1
cdr3_length: 12
clone_size: NA
j_call: TRBJ2-7
cdr3_nt: TGTGCCAGCAGTGACCCAGGCAACGAGCAGTACTTC
cdr3_aa: CASSDPGNEQYF

d_call: NA
v_call: TRBV12-5
cdr3_length: 10
clone_size: few
j_call: TRBJ1-1
cdr3_nt: TGTGCTAGTGCTTCCACTGAAGCTTTCTTT
cdr3_aa: CASASTEAFF

d_call: NA
v_call: TRBV21-1
cdr3_length: 16
clone_size: NA
j_call: TRBJ2-7
cdr3_nt: TGTGCCAGCAGCAAATCCCTGGCAGGGGGGCCCGGACGGCAGTACTTC
cdr3_aa: CASSKSLAGGPGRQYF

d_call: NA
v_call: TRBV10-1
cdr3_length: 15
clone_size: NA
j_call: TRBJ2-1
cdr3_nt: TGCGCCAGCAGTGCGGGGACTTTTTCCTACAATGAGCAGTTCTTC
cdr3_aa: CASSAGTFSYNEQFF

d_call: NA
v_call: TRBV19
cdr3_length: 21
clone_size: NA
j_call: TRBJ2-7
cdr3_nt: TGTGCCAGGAAGGATGTTCCCCGGGGGAGGCAGGGGGAAGGACTCAGGGACGAGCAGTACTTC
cdr3_aa: CARKDVPRGRQGEGLRDEQYF

d_call: NA
v_call: TRBV19
cdr3_length: 13
clone_size: NA
j_call: TRBJ2-1
cdr3_nt: TGTGCCAGTAGTTTTTCGGGAAACAATGAGCAGTTCTTC
cdr3_aa: CASSFSGNNEQFF

d_call: NA
v_call: TRBV4-1
cdr3_length: 15
clone_size: NA
j_call: TRBJ2-2
cdr3_nt: TGCGCCAGCAGCCCTACCGCCCTGAACACCGGGGAGCTGTTTTTT
cdr3_aa: CASSPTALNTGELFF

d_call: NA
v_call: TRBV5-1
cdr3_length: 13
clone_size: NA
j_call: TRBJ1-1
cdr3_nt: TGCGCCAGCAGCTTGGTGGTGGGCGAGGAAGCTTTCTTT
cdr3_aa: CASSLVVGEEAFF

d_call: NA
v_call: TRBV5-5
cdr3_length: 14
clone_size: NA
j_call: TRBJ2-7
cdr3_nt: TGTGCCAGCAGCTTGGGGGACTCCTCCTACGAGCAGTACTTC
cdr3_aa: CASSLGDSSYEQYF

d_call: NA
v_call: TRBV2
cdr3_length: 13
clone_size: NA
j_call: TRBJ2-7
cdr3_nt: TGTGCCAGTTATAAGGAGGGCTCCTACGAGCAGTACTTC
cdr3_aa: CASYKEGSYEQYF

d_call: NA
v_call: TRBV12-2
cdr3_length: 13
clone_size: NA
j_call: TRBJ2-7
cdr3_nt: TGTGCAAGTCGGGGACTTTCCAGCTACGAGCAGTACTTC
cdr3_aa: CASRGLSSYEQYF

d_call: NA
v_call: TRBV19
cdr3_length: 17
clone_size: NA
j_call: TRBJ1-3
cdr3_nt: TGTGCCAGTAGTAGGGGACCGGACAGATCCTCTGGAAACACCATATATTTT
cdr3_aa: CASSRGPDRSSGNTIYF

d_call: NA
v_call: TRBV5-1
cdr3_length: 15
clone_size: NA
j_call: TRBJ2-7
cdr3_nt: TGCGCCAGCAGCCCGGGATGGGGAGACCCCTACGAGCAGTACTTC
cdr3_aa: CASSPGWGDPYEQYF

d_call: NA
v_call: TRBV6-5
cdr3_length: 14
clone_size: NA
j_call: TRBJ2-6
cdr3_nt: TGTGCCACCCTGCGGGCCTTTGGGGCCAACGTCCTGACTTTC
cdr3_aa: CATLRAFGANVLTF

d_call: TRBD2
v_call: TRBV5-4
cdr3_length: 14
clone_size: NA
j_call: TRBJ2-1
cdr3_nt: TGTGCCAGCAGCTGGGGGGGGGCCTACAATGAGCAGTTCTTC
cdr3_aa: CASSWGGAYNEQFF

d_call: NA
v_call: TRBV5-1
cdr3_length: 14
clone_size: NA
j_call: TRBJ1-3
cdr3_nt: TGCGCCAGCAGTGAGGGGGTCATCGGAAACACCATATATTTT
cdr3_aa: CASSEGVIGNTIYF

d_call: NA
v_call: TRBV18
cdr3_length: 16
clone_size: NA
j_call: TRBJ1-3
cdr3_nt: TGTGCCAGCTCACCCCTTAACAGGCCCTCTGGAAACACCATATATTTT
cdr3_aa: CASSPLNRPSGNTIYF

d_call: TRBD2
v_call: TRBV11-2
cdr3_length: 18
clone_size: NA
j_call: TRBJ2-1
cdr3_nt: TGTGCCAGCAGCTTAGCATCCGGGACTAGCGGGAGGGGGAATGAGCAGTTCTTC
cdr3_aa: CASSLASGTSGRGNEQFF

d_call: TRBD1
v_call: TRBV19
cdr3_length: 13
clone_size: NA
j_call: TRBJ1-2
cdr3_nt: TGTGCCAGTAGCGGAAGGACAGGGAGCGGCTACACCTTC
cdr3_aa: CASSGRTGSGYTF

d_call: NA
v_call: TRBV6-6
cdr3_length: 11
clone_size: NA
j_call: TRBJ1-2
cdr3_nt: TGTGCCAGCAGTTACTCCGCAGCCACAGAATTC
cdr3_aa: CASSYSAATEF

d_call: TRBD1
v_call: TRBV6-5
cdr3_length: 14
clone_size: NA
j_call: TRBJ1-2
cdr3_nt: TGTGCCAGCAGTGACCGGGACAGGGGCTATGGCTACACCTTC
cdr3_aa: CASSDRDRGYGYTF

d_call: NA
v_call: TRBV9
cdr3_length: 16
clone_size: NA
j_call: TRBJ2-7
cdr3_nt: TGTGCCAGCAGCGTAGGGCGGGGGTACAGGGTTCGCGAGCAGTACTTC
cdr3_aa: CASSVGRGYRVREQYF

d_call: TRBD1
v_call: TRBV23-1
cdr3_length: 17
clone_size: NA
j_call: TRBJ1-5
cdr3_nt: TGCGCCAGCAGTCAACGTCCCGGGACAGGGGAAGATCAGCCCCAGCATTTT
cdr3_aa: CASSQRPGTGEDQPQHF

d_call: TRBD1
v_call: TRBV9
cdr3_length: 15
clone_size: few
j_call: TRBJ2-3
cdr3_nt: TGTGCCAGCAGCCCGCGGACAGGGTACACAGATACGCAGTATTTT
cdr3_aa: CASSPRTGYTDTQYF

d_call: TRBD2
v_call: TRBV29-1
cdr3_length: 20
clone_size: once
j_call: TRBJ2-3
cdr3_nt: TGCAGCGTTGAAGATCCCCGACTAGCGGGAGGAGGACGGGGCACAGATACGCAGTATTTT
cdr3_aa: CSVEDPRLAGGGRGTDTQYF

d_call: TRBD1
v_call: TRBV6-1
cdr3_length: 15
clone_size: NA
j_call: TRBJ1-5
cdr3_nt: TGTGCCAGCAGTGGACAGGGGTATAGCAATCAGCCCCAGCATTTT
cdr3_aa: CASSGQGYSNQPQHF

d_call: TRBD1
v_call: TRBV7-2
cdr3_length: 13
clone_size: NA
j_call: TRBJ2-7
cdr3_nt: TGTGCCAGCAGCTCGACAGGGGGCTCCGAGCAGTACTTC
cdr3_aa: CASSSTGGSEQYF

d_call: NA
v_call: TRBV28
cdr3_length: 14
clone_size: NA
j_call: TRBJ1-1
cdr3_nt: TGTGCCAGCAGTTCATATGGGGGGGACGCTGAAGCTTTCTTT
cdr3_aa: CASSSYGGDAEAFF

d_call: NA
v_call: TRBV2
cdr3_length: 14
clone_size: NA
j_call: TRBJ1-5
cdr3_nt: TGTGCCAGCAGAGGATCCCCGTCGGGTCAGCCCCAGCATTTT
cdr3_aa: CASRGSPSGQPQHF

d_call: NA
v_call: TRBV7-8
cdr3_length: 13
clone_size: NA
j_call: TRBJ1-2
cdr3_nt: TGTGCCAGCAGCACGACAGCAAACTATGGCTACACCTTC
cdr3_aa: CASSTTANYGYTF

d_call: NA
v_call: TRBV30
cdr3_length: 13
clone_size: NA
j_call: TRBJ2-1
cdr3_nt: TGTGCCTGGACTAGGGGGGGATACAATGAGCAGTTCTTC
cdr3_aa: CAWTRGGYNEQFF

d_call: TRBD2
v_call: TRBV27
cdr3_length: 16
clone_size: few
j_call: TRBJ2-7
cdr3_nt: TGTGCCAGCAGTCCCTCAGGACTAGCGGGCTTCTACGAGCAGTACTTC
cdr3_aa: CASSPSGLAGFYEQYF

d_call: TRBD1
v_call: TRBV27
cdr3_length: 17
clone_size: NA
j_call: TRBJ1-5
cdr3_nt: TGTGCCAGCAGTTTCTCGGCGGCAGGGGGCTCGAGTCAGCCCCAGCATTTT
cdr3_aa: CASSFSAAGGSSQPQHF

d_call: TRBD1
v_call: TRBV19
cdr3_length: 14
clone_size: NA
j_call: TRBJ2-2
cdr3_nt: TGTGCCAGTAGTACTCAGGGGGAACACGGGGAGCTGTTTTTT
cdr3_aa: CASSTQGEHGELFF

d_call: TRBD1
v_call: TRBV6-5
cdr3_length: 14
clone_size: NA
j_call: TRBJ2-7
cdr3_nt: TGTGCCAGCACCGACAGGGGCCTCTCCTACGAGCAGTACTTC
cdr3_aa: CASTDRGLSYEQYF

d_call: TRBD1
v_call: TRBV7-9
cdr3_length: 14
clone_size: NA
j_call: TRBJ1-3
cdr3_nt: TGTGCCAGCAGCTTAGCGCAACAGGGGTACACCATATATTTT
cdr3_aa: CASSLAQQGYTIYF

d_call: TRBD1
v_call: TRBV19
cdr3_length: 12
clone_size: NA
j_call: TRBJ1-4
cdr3_nt: TGTGCCAGTAGCCCGACAGGGTATGGACTGTTTTTT
cdr3_aa: CASSPTGYGLFF

d_call: NA
v_call: TRBV14
cdr3_length: 17
clone_size: NA
j_call: TRBJ2-7
cdr3_nt: TGTGCCAGCAGCCAAAAAGGGGAGGACAGGTTTGTCTACGAGCAGTACTTC
cdr3_aa: CASSQKGEDRFVYEQYF

d_call: TRBD2
v_call: TRBV10-3
cdr3_length: 15
clone_size: NA
j_call: TRBJ2-1
cdr3_nt: TGTGCCATCAGTAGCGGGAGTATCTCCTACAATGAGCAGTTCTTC
cdr3_aa: CAISSGSISYNEQFF

d_call: NA
v_call: TRBV16
cdr3_length: 16
clone_size: NA
j_call: TRBJ2-7
cdr3_nt: TGTGCCAGCAGCCAATCCTTCGGGGTCCGGACTAACGAGCAGTACTTC
cdr3_aa: CASSQSFGVRTNEQYF